What follows is one T cell receptor (beta chain) and its context. How the authors handled the data: Amplification of reference gene primers provided the estimated nucleated cell counts. Sequenced by immunoSEQ multiplex PCR; TCRdb stores in-frame clones only, minus some. Clone size and the V and J calls come from that table; the DNA yielded D and trimming. Among 40,000 to 60,000 clones listed, approximately 93% were seen once. The germline gives CDR1 LNHDA, CDR2 SQIVND (reference sequence). The CDR3 is made up of 16 amino acids. Trimming pared 3 bases from V and 0 bases from J, leaving 12 bases between. This specimen belongs to a study of blood T cell repertoires in COVID-19. Whole-study context: COVID-19 samples, acute and convalescent, were from the United States, Italy and Spain. PBMCs, B-cell-depleted T cells, or T cells were the source of the cDNA or gDNA that made up the material.

Patients in Seattle were enrolled during active infection, then followed longitudinally. The rearrangement joins TRBV19 to TRBJ1-5, with a tentative D call TRBD1 (5 bases). Sequencing was performed on peripheral blood. This TCR was recovered from a man aged 60-69 years with COVID-19, enrolled during active disease. The CDR3 DNA reads as TGTGCCAGTAGTATCGAGCGGGGCTATAGCAATCAGCCCCAGCATTTT. This translates into CASSIERGYSNQPQHF.